One sample yielded the 3 T cell receptor beta chains listed below, sequenced in a study of cytomegalovirus exposure and HLA in healthy donors. Both 60 Vbeta primers and 13 Jbeta primers went into the PCR. Only in-frame clones appear in the TCRdb table, and some are missing; sequencing was by immunoSEQ multiplex PCR. The sample contains about 130,000 clones, roughly 17% of which appear only once. Sequencing used PBMCs. Receptors were obtained from a female donor in good health and CMV-seropositive.

This clone was picked up a small number of times. The chain has TRBV5-1 and TRBJ1-2; maybe TRBD1 (5 bases). Trimming shortened V by 0 bases and J by 3 bases, and 9 bases separated the two germline ends. There are 14 residues in the CDR3. Germline V gene sequence: CDR1 SGHRS, CDR2 YFSETQ. The CDR3 reads CASSLGQGDYGYTF. CDR3 sequence (DNA): TGCGCCAGCAGCTTGGGGCAGGGTGACTATGGCTACACCTTC.

The chain couples TRBV5-1 to TRBJ2-7; 7 nucleotides match TRBD1. The V gene's germline CDR1 is SGHRS and CDR2 YFSETQ. The CDR3 is 14 residues long. Trimming cost V 0 bases and J 2 bases; bases outside gene matches: 2. The CDR3 loop is CASSLGDRAYEQYF. The DNA of the CDR3 is TGCGCCAGCAGCTTGGGGGACAGAGCCTACGAGCAGTACTTC.

This chain uses TRBV28 with TRBJ2-1; 8 nucleotides match TRBD2. V was pared by 2 bases and J by 2 bases, with 2 bases of the junction left unmatched. Germline V CDR1 and CDR2: MDHEN, SYDVKM. This CDR3 spans 15 amino acids. In DNA, the CDR3 is TGTGCCAGCAGTTTACCCGGGAGGGCCTACAATGAGCAGTTCTTC. Amino acids: CASSLPGRAYNEQFF.